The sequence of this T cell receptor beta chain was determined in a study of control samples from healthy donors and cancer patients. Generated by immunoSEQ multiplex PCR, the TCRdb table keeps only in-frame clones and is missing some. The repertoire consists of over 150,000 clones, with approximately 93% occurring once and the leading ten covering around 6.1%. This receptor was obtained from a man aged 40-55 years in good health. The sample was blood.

The CDR3 is CASSLRAPFEAFF. The CDR3 DNA reads TGTGCCAGCAGTTTAAGGGCACCTTTTGAAGCTTTCTTT. The rearrangement uses TRBV12-3 or TRBV12-4 and TRBJ1-1; D unclear. V was trimmed by 2 bases and J by 7 bases, leaving 11 bases between them. The CDR3 covers 13 residues.